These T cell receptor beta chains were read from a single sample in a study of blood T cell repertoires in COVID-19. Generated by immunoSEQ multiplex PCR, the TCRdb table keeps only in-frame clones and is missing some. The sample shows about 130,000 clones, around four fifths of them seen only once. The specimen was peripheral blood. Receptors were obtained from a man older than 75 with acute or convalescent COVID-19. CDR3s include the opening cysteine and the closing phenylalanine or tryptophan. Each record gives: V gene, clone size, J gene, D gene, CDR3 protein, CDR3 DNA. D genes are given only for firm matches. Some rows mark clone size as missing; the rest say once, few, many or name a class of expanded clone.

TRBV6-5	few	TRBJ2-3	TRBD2	CASSSVAGGPADTQYF	TGTGCCAGCAGTTCCGTAGCGGGGGGGCCGGCAGATACGCAGTATTTT
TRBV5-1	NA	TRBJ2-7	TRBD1	CASSQWTGGVEQYF	TGCGCCAGCAGCCAATGGACAGGGGGCGTCGAGCAGTACTTC
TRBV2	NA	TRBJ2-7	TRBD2	CASRQEGTSGEQYF	TGTGCCAGCAGACAGGAGGGGACTAGCGGCGAGCAGTACTTC
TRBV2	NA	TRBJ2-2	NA	CASSEAPYAGELFF	TGTGCCAGCAGTGAAGCCCCCTACGCCGGGGAGCTGTTTTTT
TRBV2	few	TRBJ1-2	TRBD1	CARTGTGGTYGYTF	TGTGCCAGAACCGGGACAGGGGGCACCTATGGCTACACCTTC
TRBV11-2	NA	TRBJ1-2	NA	CASSAGGYGYTF	TGTGCCAGCAGTGCTGGAGGGTATGGCTACACCTTC
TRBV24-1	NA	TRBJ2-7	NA	CATSDSSGNAWYEQYF	TGTGCCACCAGTGATTCGTCCGGGAATGCGTGGTACGAGCAGTACTTC
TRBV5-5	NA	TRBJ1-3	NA	CASSLATSGNTIYF	TGTGCCAGCAGCTTGGCCACGAGCGGAAACACCATATATTTT
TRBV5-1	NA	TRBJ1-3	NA	CASSLVPAGLGNTIYF	TGCGCCAGCAGCTTAGTACCCGCAGGACTCGGAAACACCATATATTTT
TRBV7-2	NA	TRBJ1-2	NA	CASSPSTEANYGYTF	TGTGCCAGCAGCCCCTCGACAGAAGCTAACTATGGCTACACCTTC
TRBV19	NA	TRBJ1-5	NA	CASSIGGGSNQPQHF	TGTGCCAGTAGTATAGGGGGGGGGAGCAATCAGCCCCAGCATTTT
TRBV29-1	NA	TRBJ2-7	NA	CSVELGFDPYEQYF	TGCAGCGTTGAACTGGGCTTCGACCCCTACGAGCAGTACTTC
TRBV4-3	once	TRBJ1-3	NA	CASSQTFGNTIYF	TGCGCCAGCAGCCAAACTTTTGGAAACACCATATATTTT
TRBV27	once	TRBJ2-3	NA	CASRLLRATDTQYF	TGTGCCAGCAGGCTACTCAGGGCCACAGATACGCAGTATTTT
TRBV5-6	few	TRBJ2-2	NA	CASSLVLAGDTGELFF	TGTGCCAGCAGCTTGGTCCTGGCAGGGGACACCGGGGAGCTGTTTTTT
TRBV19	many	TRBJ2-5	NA	CASSIRPRETQYF	TGTGCCAGTAGTATCCGCCCTCGGGAGACCCAGTACTTC
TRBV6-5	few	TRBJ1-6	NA	CASISNPGLNSPLHF	TGTGCCAGCATTTCGAACCCCGGTCTAAATTCACCCCTCCACTTT
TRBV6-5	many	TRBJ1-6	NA	CASSSNRVDYSPLHF	TGTGCCAGCAGCTCAAACAGGGTTGATTATTCACCCCTCCACTTT
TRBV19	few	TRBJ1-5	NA	CASQSRPQHF	TGTGCCAGCCAGTCCCGGCCCCAGCATTTT
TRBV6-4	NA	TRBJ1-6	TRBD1	CASRGQGINSPLHF	TGTGCCAGCAGGGGACAGGGGATTAATTCACCCCTCCACTTT
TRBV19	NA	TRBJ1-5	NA	CASSTLRDSNQPQHF	TGTGCCAGTAGTACTCTCCGGGACTCAAATCAGCCCCAGCATTTT
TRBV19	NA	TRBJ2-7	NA	CASSTGHSYEQYF	TGTGCCAGTAGTACGGGACATTCCTACGAGCAGTACTTC
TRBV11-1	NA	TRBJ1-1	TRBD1	CASSNRGWFAEAFF	TGTGCCAGCAGCAACAGGGGATGGTTTGCTGAAGCTTTCTTT
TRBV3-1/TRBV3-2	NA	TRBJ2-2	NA	CASQTANTGELFF	TGTGCCAGCCAGACAGCGAACACCGGGGAGCTGTTTTTT
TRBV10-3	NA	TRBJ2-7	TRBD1	CAISEYRGRQYF	TGTGCCATCAGTGAGTACAGGGGAAGGCAGTACTTC
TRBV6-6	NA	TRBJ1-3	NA	CASSYAEAGNTIYF	TGTGCCAGCAGTTACGCAGAGGCTGGAAACACCATATATTTT
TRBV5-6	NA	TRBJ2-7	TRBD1	CASSRGQGFYEQYF	TGTGCCAGCAGCCGGGGACAGGGTTTTTACGAGCAGTACTTC
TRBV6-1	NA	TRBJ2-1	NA	CASSEWTLGEQFF	TGTGCCAGCAGTGAATGGACATTGGGTGAGCAGTTCTTC
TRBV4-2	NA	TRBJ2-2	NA	CASSQVRANGELFF	TGTGCCAGCAGCCAAGTCCGCGCAAACGGGGAGCTGTTTTTT
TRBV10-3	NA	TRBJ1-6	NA	CAISGGGSSYNSPLHF	TGTGCCATCAGTGGAGGGGGTAGCTCCTATAATTCACCCCTCCACTTT
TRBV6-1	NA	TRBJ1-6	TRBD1	CASSEVGGQSNSPLHF	TGTGCCAGCAGTGAAGTTGGGGGACAGAGTAATTCACCCCTCCACTTT
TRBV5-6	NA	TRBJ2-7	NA	CASSSFGQTNYEQYF	TGTGCCAGCAGCTCGTTTGGGCAAACAAACTACGAGCAGTACTTC
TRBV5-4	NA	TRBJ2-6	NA	CASSRESGANVLTF	TGTGCCAGCAGCCGGGAATCTGGGGCCAACGTCCTGACTTTC
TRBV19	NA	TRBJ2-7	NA	CASSRGGEGSYEQYF	TGTGCCAGTAGTCGGGGTGGCGAGGGCTCCTACGAGCAGTACTTC
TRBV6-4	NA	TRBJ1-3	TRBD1	CASTMGQSSGNTIYF	TGTGCCAGCACTATGGGACAGTCCTCTGGAAACACCATATATTTT
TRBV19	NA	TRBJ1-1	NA	CASSRRRQGSPEAFF	TGTGCCAGTAGTAGGCGGCGCCAGGGAAGCCCTGAAGCTTTCTTT
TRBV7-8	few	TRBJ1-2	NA	CASTLRPHYRVNYGYTF	TGTGCCAGCACCCTAAGGCCGCATTACAGGGTAAACTATGGCTACACCTTC
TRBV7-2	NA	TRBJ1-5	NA	CASSETGFYQPQHF	TGTGCCAGCAGCGAAACAGGGTTTTATCAGCCCCAGCATTTT
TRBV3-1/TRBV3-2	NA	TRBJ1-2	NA	CASSPPTPDTPFDGYTF	TGTGCCAGCAGCCCTCCCACCCCGGACACCCCGTTTGATGGCTACACCTTC
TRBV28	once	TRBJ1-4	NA	CASSLRSFRRVEKLFF	TGTGCCAGCAGTCTTCGTTCTTTCAGGCGGGTTGAAAAACTGTTTTTT
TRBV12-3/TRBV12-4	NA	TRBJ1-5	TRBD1	CASSLDRNQPQHF	TGTGCCAGCAGTTTGGACAGGAATCAGCCCCAGCATTTT
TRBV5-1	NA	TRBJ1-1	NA	CASSPGGVPEAFF	TGCGCCAGCAGTCCGGGGGGAGTTCCTGAAGCTTTCTTT
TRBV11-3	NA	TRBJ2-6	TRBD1	CASSFSLEEQGASGANVLTF	TGTGCCAGCAGCTTCTCGCTTGAGGAACAGGGGGCATCTGGGGCCAACGTCCTGACTTTC
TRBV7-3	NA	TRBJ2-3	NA	CASSPNRNTDTQYF	TGTGCCAGCAGCCCAAACAGAAACACAGATACGCAGTATTTT